A single sample gave rise to the 22 T cell receptor beta chains below, sequenced in a study of Graves' ophthalmopathy and Graves' hyperthyroidism. CDR3 regions of TCR beta were amplified from RNA transcripts. Investigators did first-round RT-PCR with HTBI primers, then second-round multiplex PCR. Each CDR3 protein gets one entry after TCRdb re-called the multiplex PCR reads with MiXCR. This sample has hundreds of thousands of distinct CDR3 sequences, with roughly 39% found just once. Specimen: peripheral blood. The origin of the receptors is an adult man with Graves' ophthalmopathy.

This clonotype showed up just once. A much larger clone is a single base away; this may be a read error. The chain couples TRBV10-3 to TRBJ1-2; possible D gene TRBD1, 5 bases. Per the germline V gene, CDR1 is ENHRY and CDR2 is SYGVKD. V shed 10 bases and J shed 6 bases, with 21 bases lying between them. This CDR3 is 14 amino acids long. The CDR3 reads CANSPGGGLNGYTF. The CDR3 nucleotides are TGTGCCAACAGCCCCGGGGGGGGACTTAATGGCTACACCTTC.

The V and J genes are TRBV5-4 and TRBJ2-5; no definite D call. This CDR3 spans 14 amino acids. V was trimmed by 1 base and J by 3 bases, leaving 10 bases between them. CDR1 is SGHNT, CDR2 YYREEE, per germline (reference sequence). CDR3 protein: CASSLSVGEETQYF. The CDR3 region has the DNA TGTGCCAGCAGCTTGTCAGTCGGAGAAGAGACCCAGTACTTC.

The table lists this clonotype with many counts. The genes are TRBV12-5 and TRBJ1-5; D not certain. Germline V gene data show CDR1 as LGHNT and CDR2 as FRNRAP. V was cut by 0 bases and J by 15 bases, with 18 bases left in between. The CDR3 sequence is 14 residues long. DNA for the CDR3: TGTGCTAGTGGTTTGGTGATGGAGGTCTCCTCGTTGCATTTT. Translation: CASGLVMEVSSLHF.

The sample holds many counts of this clonotype. The chain has TRBV19 and TRBJ1-6; D uncertain. The V end was cut by 6 bases, the J end by 7 bases, with 13 bases between. Germline CDR1 reads LNHDA; CDR2 reads SQIVND (reference sequence). This CDR3 has 14 amino acids. The CDR3 here is CASSPRHGNSPLHF. In DNA form, the CDR3 reads TGTGCCAGTAGCCCTAGGCATGGGAATTCACCCCTCCACTTT.

This clonotype was counted many times. V and J are TRBV2 and TRBJ1-5; D might be TRBD1 (5 bases). This CDR3 contains 15 residues. CDR1 is SNHLY and CDR2 is FYNNEI in the germline V gene. Trimming cost V 2 bases and J 2 bases, with 10 bases left between them. The CDR3: CASSERWGGNQPQHF. CDR3 nucleotide sequence: TGTGCCAGCAGTGAACGGTGGGGGGGCAATCAGCCCCAGCATTTT.

This clonotype was observed a few times. This chain connects TRBV19 to TRBJ2-2; D gene ambiguous. The germline CDR1 and CDR2 sequences are LNHDA and SQIVND (reference sequence). Trimming stripped 8 bases from V and 4 bases from J, with 17 bases between. The CDR3 contains 15 residues. The CDR3 nucleotides are TGTGCCAGTCCCTCAGGACGCCGAGGCACCGGGGAGCTGTTTTTT. It yields the protein CASPSGRRGTGELFF.

V usage is TRBV7-2 and J usage is TRBJ2-3; no definite D call. Trimming removed 2 bases from V and 9 bases from J, with 15 bases in between. Germline-derived CDR1 and CDR2 are SGHTA and FQGNSA. This CDR3 has 14 amino acids. The CDR3 sequence is CASSLISYSYTQYF. CDR3 DNA sequence: TGTGCCAGCAGCTTAATCAGCTATTCATACACGCAGTATTTT.

This clonotype has just a few counts. The chain couples TRBV29-1 to TRBJ1-1; 11 bases fit TRBD1. Losses at the gene ends were 4 bases for V and 4 bases for J; bases not matched to a gene: 5. The CDR3 is 14 residues long. The germline V gene has CDR1 SQVTM and CDR2 ANQGSEA. The CDR3 DNA reads as TGCAGCGTTGGGGGGACAGGGGGTGGCACTGAAGCTTTCTTT. Translation: CSVGGTGGGTEAFF.

This clonotype has a count of ten or more. This chain uses TRBV2 with TRBJ2-7; D is unclear. Germline V lookup: CDR1 SNHLY, CDR2 FYNNEI. The CDR3 sequence is 15 residues long. Trimming removed 0 bases at V and 3 bases at J, with 12 bases between. The CDR3 coding sequence is TGTGCCAGCAGTGAAGCGCTAGGCTTGGACTACGAGCAGTACTTC. This translates into CASSEALGLDYEQYF.

This clonotype was seen repeatedly, ten times or more. V is TRBV19 and J is TRBJ1-6; D is undetermined. The CDR3 totals 14 residues. V gave up 6 bases and J gave up 7 bases, with 13 bases separating them. Looked up from germline, CDR1 is LNHDA and CDR2 is SQIVND (reference sequence). Written as DNA, the CDR3 is TGTGCCAGTAGAAAAAGGACGGAAAATTCACCCCTCCACTTT. This encodes CASRKRTENSPLHF.

This clonotype was counted at least ten times. The chain is built from TRBV9 and TRBJ2-5; 7 bases are shared with TRBD2. The V and J ends lost 4 bases and 2 bases, in that order; junction bases with no gene match: 5. CDR1 and CDR2 from the germline V gene are SGDLS and YYNGEE. The CDR3 spans 14 residues. This chain's CDR3 is CASSPLAEQETQYF. CDR3 in DNA: TGTGCCAGCAGCCCCCTAGCGGAGCAAGAGACCCAGTACTTC.

Ten or more counts support this clonotype. V usage is TRBV7-9 and J usage is TRBJ1-1; D remains ambiguous. This CDR3 is built from 12 residues. Germline V gene lookup returns CDR1 SEHNR and CDR2 FQNEAQ (reference sequence). V lost 1 base and J 5 bases, leaving 5 bases between the germline ends. The CDR3 DNA reads TGTGCCAGCAGCTTAGATGGTACTGAAGCTTTCTTT. It specifies CASSLDGTEAFF.

The chain combines TRBV2 with TRBJ1-1; D unclear. This CDR3 is 13 amino acids long. The V end lost 5 bases, the J end lost 6 bases, and 13 bases lay between the germline ends. Germline V CDR1 and CDR2: SNHLY, FYNNEI. The CDR3 loop is CASSYVSGAEAFF. The CDR3 DNA follows: TGTGCCAGCAGTTACGTTTCGGGCGCTGAAGCTTTCTTT.

This sequence joins TRBV6-4 and TRBJ2-3; 10 nucleotides agree with TRBD1. This CDR3 has 15 residues. In germline, CDR1 is MRHNA, CDR2 SNTAGT. J lost 1 base, V lost 2 bases, and 0 bases had no gene match. For the CDR3, the DNA is TGTGCCAGCAGTGACGGGACAGGGGGCACAGATACGCAGTATTTT. Amino acid sequence: CASSDGTGGTDTQYF.

Ten or more counts support this clonotype. The CDR3 spells CASSQSGQVRETQYF. CDR3 nucleotide sequence: TGTGCCAGCAGCCAGTCGGGACAGGTACGAGAGACCCAGTACTTC. The V gene is TRBV3-1, the J gene TRBJ2-5; 8 positions agree with TRBD1. This CDR3 has 15 residues. Germline loops: CDR1 LGHDT, CDR2 YNNKEL (reference sequence). J gave up 4 bases and V 3 bases, and 7 bases lay outside the gene matches.

This clonotype appeared once. The V gene is TRBV10-3, the J gene TRBJ1-5; no reliable D call. The CDR3 is 13 residues long. Looked up from germline, CDR1 is ENHRY and CDR2 is SYGVKD. Trimming cost V 8 bases and J 11 bases, with 19 bases left between them. CDR3 nucleotide sequence: TGTGCCATCGGGCCTAGCGGGAGAGGGACCCAGCATTTT. Translation: CAIGPSGRGTQHF.

This clonotype has at least ten counts. The chain is built from TRBV10-2 and TRBJ2-5, with D possibly matching TRBD1 (5 bases). V was trimmed by 6 bases and J by 1 base, leaving 15 bases between them. Per germline, CDR1 WSHSY and CDR2 SAAADI. This CDR3 has 15 amino acids. CDR3 in amino acids: CASRPPTAFQETQYF. CDR3 coding DNA: TGCGCCAGCAGACCCCCGACAGCTTTCCAAGAGACCCAGTACTTC.

This clonotype has a count of ten or more. The V gene is TRBV4-3, the J gene TRBJ1-5; 7 bases match TRBD1. The germline V gene has CDR1 LGHNA and CDR2 YSLEER. V was pared by 1 base and J by 9 bases, with 3 bases of the junction left unmatched. The CDR3 is 13 residues long. In DNA form, the CDR3 reads TGCGCCAGCAGCCAAGGGACAGGTCCGCCCCAGCATTTT. Translating it yields CASSQGTGPPQHF.

A few counts support this clonotype. A much larger clone differs by one base, so this may be a read error. Since the CDR3 does not end with the conserved phenylalanine or tryptophan, this likely comes from a read error. V is TRBV20-1 and J is TRBJ1-1, with D hard to call. The CDR3 has 13 residues. V was clipped by 3 bases and J by 3 bases, with 11 bases between them. Germline-derived CDR1 and CDR2 are DFQATT and SNEGSKA (reference sequence). This chain's CDR3 is CSARRDWDTEAFL. In DNA, the CDR3 is TGCAGTGCTAGGAGGGATTGGGACACTGAAGCTTTCCTT.

Worth noting for this clonotype: A much larger clone differs from this one at a single base, so this may be a read error. The V gene is TRBV12-3 or TRBV12-4, the J gene TRBJ2-6, with D uncertain. The CDR3 contains 15 residues. V lost 6 bases, J lost 2 bases, and 11 bases lay in between. In DNA form, the CDR3 reads TGTGCCAGCAGCTATACGGTCCCTGGGGCCAACGTCCTGACTTTC. The encoded protein is CASSYTVPGANVLTF.

The chain uses TRBV19 and TRBJ2-7; TRBD2 agrees at 8 bases. V gave up 3 bases and J gave up 6 bases; unmatched junction bases: 4. Germline V gene sequence: CDR1 LNHDA, CDR2 SQIVND (reference sequence). This CDR3 has 13 amino acids. In DNA form, the CDR3 reads TGTGCCAGTAGTATCGGGAGGGTTGCCGAGCAGTACTTC. Amino acid sequence: CASSIGRVAEQYF.

The V gene is TRBV30, the J gene TRBJ1-5, with TRBD1 identical over 8 bases. Germline CDR1 GTSNPN, CDR2 SVGIG (reference sequence). The CDR3 contains 13 residues. Trimming removed 5 bases from V and 5 bases from J; junction bases left unmatched: 5. DNA for the CDR3: TGTGCCTGGGCGTCAGGGGGCGATCAGCCCCAGCATTTT. Translated: CAWASGGDQPQHF. The full variable domain, rest sourced from reference TRBV30 and TRBJ1-5, is SQTIHQWPATLVQPVGSPLSLECTVEGTSNPNLYWYRQAAGRGLQLLFYSVGIGQISSEVPQNLSASRPQDRQFILSSKKLLLSDSGFYLCAWASGGDQPQHFGDGTRLSIL.